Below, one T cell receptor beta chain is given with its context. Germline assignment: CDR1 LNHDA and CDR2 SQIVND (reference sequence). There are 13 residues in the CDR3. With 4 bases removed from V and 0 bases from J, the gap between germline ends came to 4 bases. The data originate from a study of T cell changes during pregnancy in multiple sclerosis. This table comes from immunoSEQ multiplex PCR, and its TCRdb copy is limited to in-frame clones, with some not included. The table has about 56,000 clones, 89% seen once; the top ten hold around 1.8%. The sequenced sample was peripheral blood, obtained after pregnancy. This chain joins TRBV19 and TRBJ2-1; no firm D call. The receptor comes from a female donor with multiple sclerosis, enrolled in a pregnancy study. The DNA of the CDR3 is TGTGCCAGTAGTACTAACTCCTACAATGAGCAGTTCTTC. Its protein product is CASSTNSYNEQFF.